The rows below give T cell receptor beta chains drawn from one sample of a study of naive and memory T cell subsets. Via MiXCR, TCRdb re-called the UMI-ligation and nested PCR reads, giving one row per CDR3 protein. The sample includes around 93,000 distinct CDR3 sequences, 10% to 12% of them seen just once. The specimen sequenced was naive CD4+ T cells from blood. The receptor set was obtained from a human donor in good health. CDR3s include the opening cysteine and the closing phenylalanine or tryptophan. A D gene is named only where the DNA matches it firmly. Size values are once, few and many counts, or a class for expanded clones, and some rows have none.

- TRBJ2-5 TRBV6-2/TRBV6-3 few CASSSQTRKQETQYF TGTGCCAGCAGTTCCCAAACACGAAAGCAAGAGACCCAGTACTTC
TRBD1 TRBJ1-5 TRBV20-1 - CSAIGTVSNQPQHF TGCAGTGCTATCGGGACAGTGAGCAATCAGCCCCAGCATTTT
- TRBJ1-1 TRBV6-2/TRBV6-3 - CASKGREGTEAFF TGTGCCAGCAAGGGCAGGGAGGGCACTGAAGCTTTCTTT
- TRBJ2-2 TRBV20-1 few CSASQLGGQTGELFF TGCAGTGCTAGTCAGTTGGGGGGACAAACCGGGGAGCTGTTTTTT
- TRBJ2-2 TRBV29-1 - CSAGDTGELFF TGCAGCGCCGGGGACACCGGGGAGCTGTTTTTT
- TRBJ2-7 TRBV18 - CASSPRDTSFYEQYF TGTGCCAGCTCACCCCGGGACACGAGTTTCTACGAGCAGTACTTC
- TRBJ1-4 TRBV28 - CASNIGRTNEKLFF TGTGCCAGCAACATAGGCAGGACCAATGAAAAACTGTTTTTT
TRBD1 TRBJ2-2 TRBV4-2 many CASNFIGQGTGELFF TGTGCCAGCAACTTTATCGGACAGGGGACCGGGGAGCTGTTTTTT
TRBD1 TRBJ1-1 TRBV5-5 - CASSLEGQGITEAFF TGTGCCAGCAGCTTGGAGGGACAGGGGATCACTGAAGCTTTCTTT
- TRBJ2-7 TRBV29-1 many CSVEKGPSYEQYF TGCAGCGTTGAAAAGGGACCCTCCTACGAGCAGTACTTC
TRBD1 TRBJ2-1 TRBV29-1 few CSVRTGGSNEQFF TGCAGCGTGAGGACAGGGGGGAGCAATGAGCAGTTCTTC
- TRBJ2-2 TRBV28 - CASSLVGQGTGGELFF TGTGCCAGCAGTTTGGTGGGTCAGGGTACTGGCGGGGAGCTGTTTTTT
TRBD2 TRBJ2-3 TRBV11-3 many CASSLSPLGRSSGLNTQYF TGTGCCAGCAGCTTATCTCCCCTGGGGCGGTCTAGCGGCCTGAATACGCAGTATTTT
- TRBJ2-1 TRBV29-1 - CSVDHRGGTRAPNEQFF TGCAGTGTTGATCACAGGGGAGGAACAAGGGCCCCCAATGAGCAGTTCTTC
- TRBJ2-4 TRBV29-1 many CSVVLGAKNIQYF TGCAGCGTTGTACTTGGGGCCAAAAACATTCAGTACTTC
- TRBJ1-6 TRBV20-1 - CSAIKEQDNSPLHF TGCAGTGCTATTAAGGAGCAGGATAATTCACCCCTCCACTTT
- TRBJ2-7 TRBV5-5 - CASTRLTAYEQYF TGTGCCAGCACCCGATTGACCGCCTACGAGCAGTACTTC
- TRBJ2-3 TRBV7-2 few CASSFSTSWTDTQYF TGTGCCAGCAGCTTTTCAACTAGTTGGACAGATACGCAGTATTTT
- TRBJ2-1 TRBV9 few CASSVTSSPNEQFF TGTGCCAGCAGCGTTACTAGCTCTCCTAATGAGCAGTTCTTC
- TRBJ2-3 TRBV2 few CASTDSELIRGTDTQYF TGTGCCAGCACCGACTCCGAACTTATTCGGGGGACAGATACGCAGTATTTT
- TRBJ2-7 TRBV5-1 few CASSLVSNAYEQYF TGCGCCAGCAGCTTGGTCAGTAACGCCTACGAGCAGTACTTC
- TRBJ1-3 TRBV5-5 - CASSLAVAGNTIYF TGTGCCAGCAGCTTGGCCGTTGCTGGAAACACCATATATTTT
- TRBJ1-2 TRBV20-1 many CSNKEPGPSRNYGYTF TGCAGTAATAAGGAACCGGGCCCCAGTAGGAACTATGGCTACACCTTC
TRBD2 TRBJ2-2 TRBV20-1 few CSARLAGENTGELFF TGCAGTGCCCGACTAGCGGGGGAGAACACCGGGGAGCTGTTTTTT
- TRBJ2-1 TRBV6-6 many CASSYRAGDNEQFF TGTGCCAGCAGTTACAGGGCAGGGGACAATGAGCAGTTCTTC
TRBD1 TRBJ2-5 TRBV5-6 - CASSPPGTEETQYF TGTGCCAGCAGTCCCCCCGGGACAGAAGAGACCCAGTACTTC
- TRBJ2-7 TRBV29-1 many CSALEGGNPPYEQYF TGCAGCGCCCTTGAAGGGGGGAACCCTCCCTACGAGCAGTACTTC
- TRBJ2-5 TRBV6-2/TRBV6-3 few CASSYRLRQTQYF TGTGCCAGCAGTTATCGACTAAGACAGACCCAGTACTTC
- TRBJ2-7 TRBV11-2 - CANLRTLSSECMEQYF TGTGCCAACCTTAGGACGTTGTCCTCGGAATGTATGGAGCAGTACTTC
TRBD1 TRBJ2-3 TRBV4-2 many CASSQAGTGRTDTQYF TGTGCCAGCAGCCAAGCGGGGACAGGACGCACAGATACGCAGTATTTT
- TRBJ2-3 TRBV21-1 - CASSKVHHRSTDTQYF TGTGCCAGCAGCAAAGTGCATCACAGGAGCACAGATACGCAGTATTTT
TRBD1 TRBJ2-7 TRBV7-2 many CASSPRGSSYEQYF TGTGCCAGCAGCCCCAGGGGGAGCTCCTACGAGCAGTACTTC
- TRBJ1-1 TRBV20-1 few CSASSGLNTEAFF TGCAGTGCTAGCAGCGGACTGAACACTGAAGCTTTCTTT
- TRBJ1-4 TRBV15 - CATSRDLKEPVGLFF TGTGCCACCAGCAGAGATTTGAAGGAGCCTGTAGGACTGTTTTTT
- TRBJ2-1 TRBV7-8 many CASSLVSYNEQFF TGTGCCAGCAGCTTAGTGTCCTACAATGAGCAGTTCTTC
- TRBJ1-1 TRBV29-1 - CSVVGTGNFRTFF -
- TRBJ1-5 TRBV6-2/TRBV6-3 few CASRLGSNQPQHF TGTGCCAGCAGATTGGGAAGCAATCAGCCCCAGCATTTT
- TRBJ1-4 TRBV7-2 - CASGGGGAVEKLFF TGTGCCAGCGGGGGAGGAGGGGCGGTGGAAAAACTGTTTTTT
- TRBJ2-7 TRBV30 - CAWRFSSPGISYEQYF TGTGCCTGGAGATTTTCCTCCCCGGGAATTAGTTACGAGCAGTACTTC
TRBD2 TRBJ2-1 TRBV24-1 many CATSAQLAGVNNEQFF TGTGCCACCAGTGCTCAGCTAGCGGGAGTTAACAATGAGCAGTTCTTC
- TRBJ1-2 TRBV7-2 - CASHPGQSYGYGYTF TGTGCCAGCCATCCAGGGCAATCCTACGGCTATGGCTACACCTTC
TRBD2 TRBJ2-3 TRBV7-2 - CASSLWGTSGIF TGTGCCAGCAGCTTATGGGGGACTAGCGGAATTTTT
TRBD2 TRBJ2-3 TRBV29-1 - CSAGGSTDTQYF TGCAGCGCGGGGGGAAGCACAGATACGCAGTATTTT
TRBD2 TRBJ2-3 TRBV6-2/TRBV6-3 many CASSYRRGAADTQYF TGTGCCAGCAGTTACCGGCGGGGGGCTGCAGATACGCAGTATTTT
- TRBJ2-1 TRBV7-2 - CASSSRWAYNEQFF TGTGCCAGCAGCTCGAGATGGGCCTACAATGAGCAGTTCTTC
TRBD1 TRBJ2-2 TRBV29-1 - CSGTGTGVGGELFF TGCAGCGGGACCGGGACAGGGGTTGGCGGGGAGCTGTTTTTT
- TRBJ1-5 TRBV27 few CASSPTQQNQPQHF TGTGCCAGCAGTCCCACACAGCAGAATCAGCCCCAGCATTTT
- TRBJ1-1 TRBV3-1 few CASSQVFYSRGTEAFF TGTGCCAGCAGCCAAGTTTTCTATTCGCGGGGGACTGAAGCTTTCTTT
- TRBJ2-1 TRBV12-3/TRBV12-4 - CASSGGLASSYNEQFF TGTGCCAGCAGTGGTGGACTGGCGAGCTCCTACAATGAGCAGTTCTTC
- TRBJ1-2 TRBV2 few CASSRYSPYDRNYGYTF TGTGCCAGCAGTCGATACTCTCCCTACGACAGGAACTATGGCTACACCTTC